The T cell receptor (beta chain) described here comes from a study of shared clonotypes between healthy human individuals. The CDR3 sequence is 16 residues long. V was clipped by 1 base and J by 1 base, with 13 bases between them. CDR1 SGHDN and CDR2 FVKESK come from the germline V gene. Profiled with immunoSEQ multiplex PCR; TCRdb holds only in-frame clones, not every one. The table shows about 530,000 clones, with about three quarters occurring only once. This sequence joins TRBV14 and TRBJ2-5, with a possible D match to TRBD2 (5 bases). This TCR derives from a woman aged 40 to 55 in good health. Some clones in this sample may be carry-over from other donors' samples. Sequences were obtained from PBMCs. The CDR3 here is CASSQGPGRSQETQYF. The DNA of the CDR3 is TGTGCCAGCAGCCAAGGCCCGGGAAGGAGCCAAGAGACCCAGTACTTC. Together with reference TRBV14 and TRBJ2-5, the CDR3 gives the full variable domain: EAGVTQFPSHSVIEKGQTVTLRCDPISGHDNLYWYRRVMGKEIKFLLHFVKESKQDESGMPNNRFLAERTGGTYSTLKVQPAELEDSGVYFCASSQGPGRSQETQYFGPGTRLLVL.